This record covers a single TCR beta chain. This clonotype was counted at least ten times. What this receptor recognizes is not known. It has no much larger one-base neighbor in the sample; base qualities were not kept. This entry belongs to a study of T cells in Graves' hyperthyroidism and ophthalmopathy (dated by TCRdb to the late 2010s). Study-level background: Peripheral blood was collected at initial diagnosis, before any treatment. Thyroid tissue and blood T-cell repertoires from several Graves' hyperthyroidism patients were also compared in the study. A discovery cohort of about 95 patients, fewer than 50 with Graves' ophthalmopathy and approximately 60 with stable Graves' hyperthyroidism, was used to find distinguishing TCR V-J signatures. The approximately 100 discovery patients were divided at random into training and test sets in a 7:3 ratio. Once sampling was done, hyperthyroidism patients were given methimazole at a starting dose of 30 mg daily, whereas ophthalmopathy patients were given high-dose intravenous methylprednisolone. An independent validation cohort of fewer than 20 hyperthyroidism patients and about 15 patients who later progressed to ophthalmopathy tested prospective prediction of ophthalmopathy. TCR Vbeta CDR3 sequencing of fewer than 150 peripheral blood samples (fewer than 45 ophthalmopathy, under 80 hyperthyroidism and around 17 progressor patients) is reported in the paper. What the research found in general, with its limitations: In cross-validation, a model built on a 13 V-J signature told ophthalmopathy apart from stable hyperthyroidism with approximately 90% sensitivity and approximately 84% specificity, and in testing the same model reached 80%/75%. No statistical method was used to fix the sample size in advance, and group allocation was not hidden from the investigators. In validation, the model predicted progression to ophthalmopathy with around 71% sensitivity and approximately 72% specificity, a median of 6.5 months before onset. Most expanded thyroid clonotypes (frequency above 0.001) were also detected in blood, a finding suggesting that blood repertoires may reflect thyroid immune responses.

Amplification of TCR beta CDR3 regions was carried out from RNA transcripts. For the first round of RT-PCR on the TCR CDR3, the HTBI primer set was used together with the Qiagen OneStep RT-PCR kit. Libraries were constructed in a second round of multiplex PCR, after which size selection and purification were performed. Sequencing of the libraries was done on an Illumina HiSeq2000 using paired-end 100 bp reads. Processing in the source paper ran as follows. Raw data were processed with SOAPnuke, discarding reads with adapters, uncalled bases, mean Phred below 15, or no exact constant-primer or identifier match. High-quality paired reads were merged using COPE v1.2.5, and each unique nucleotide sequence was defined as a clonotype. MiTCR v1.1 was used to align clonotypes to the IMGT TRBV, TRBD and TRBJ reference segments. Only V-J combinations with frequency above 0.0001, covering about 99% of repertoires, were analysed. A TCS score was defined as the ratio of F50 (clonal expansion) to E x V (chaos), with BLOSUM62-based TCRdist applied between CDR3 peptides within each V-J. Welch's t-statistics and random forest reduced around 550 V-J features to 10 to 15, which were used in a naive Bayes classifier (R e1071). The public reads were quality trimmed at Q25 with fastp and then assembled into clones with MiXCR by TCRdb, keeping productive beta chains. Each CDR3 protein gets just one entry, which takes the most common genes and DNA from the rows behind it. The V and J calls and clone size are TCRdb's, not the authors'. The sample records about 380,000 distinct CDR3 sequences, roughly 20% of which are singletons. 40% of the sample rests with the top ten.

Ophthalmopathy patients had moderately to severely active disease, with a Clinical Activity Score of 3 or more, a NOSPECS grade of 4 or more, and a disease duration of less than 3 months. The study excluded patients with uncontrolled infections, other autoimmune diseases, pregnancy or lactation. Diagnoses were established on the basis of clinical symptoms, serum thyroxine and TRAb, thyroid ultrasound, and orbital computed tomography. Ficoll-Paque density gradient centrifugation was used to isolate PBMCs from approximately 10 ml of fresh peripheral blood. Total RNA was extracted using Trizol reagent, and RNA quality was assessed on an Agilent 2100 Bioanalyzer. CDR1 and CDR2 are drawn from the germline V gene: ENHRY, SYGVKD. Relative to germline, V is 3 bases shorter and J is 12 bases shorter, with 11 bases between their ends. Inclusive of the bounding cysteine and phenylalanine, the CDR3 is 11 residues long. Just CDR3 DNA is preserved here, 33 bases in frame from base 1.

Material: blood. This clonotype was sampled from a man in his late teens or twenties with Graves' ophthalmopathy. The chain links TRBV10-3 with TRBJ1-1; the D gene cannot be named for sure. For the CDR3, the sequence is CAISDGPGTFF. Here is the DNA: TGTGCCATCAGTGATGGGCCTGGGACTTTCTTT.